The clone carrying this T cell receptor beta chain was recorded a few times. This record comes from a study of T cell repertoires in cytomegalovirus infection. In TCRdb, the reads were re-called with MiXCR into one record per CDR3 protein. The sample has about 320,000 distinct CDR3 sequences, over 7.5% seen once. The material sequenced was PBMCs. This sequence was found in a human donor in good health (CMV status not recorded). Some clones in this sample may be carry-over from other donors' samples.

DNA of the CDR3: TGTGCCAGCACTACCTCGGGACGCCGAGGGGATAATTCACCCCTCCACTTT. This codes for CASTTSGRRGDNSPLHF. This sequence joins TRBV6-5 and TRBJ1-6, with a possible D match to TRBD1 (5 bases). V lost 7 bases and J 5 bases, leaving 21 bases between the germline ends. This CDR3 region has 17 residues. The germline CDR1 and CDR2 sequences are MNHEY and SVGAGI.